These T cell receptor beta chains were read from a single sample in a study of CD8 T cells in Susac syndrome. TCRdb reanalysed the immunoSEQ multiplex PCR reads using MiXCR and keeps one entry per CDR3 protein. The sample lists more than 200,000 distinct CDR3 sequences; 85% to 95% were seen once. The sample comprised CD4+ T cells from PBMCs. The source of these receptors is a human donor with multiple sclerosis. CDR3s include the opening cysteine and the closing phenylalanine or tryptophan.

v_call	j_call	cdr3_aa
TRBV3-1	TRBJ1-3	CASSQVQGSGNTIYF
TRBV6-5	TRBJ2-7	CASSYNPGGPYYEQYF
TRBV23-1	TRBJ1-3	CASSPHNPVYQVYTIHF
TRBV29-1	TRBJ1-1	CSASLSVEAFF
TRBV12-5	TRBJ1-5	CASGLGQGGSQPQHF
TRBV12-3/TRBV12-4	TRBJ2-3	CASSRTGSDTQYF
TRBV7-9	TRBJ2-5	CASSPRTAEETQYF
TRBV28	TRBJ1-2	CASSETGDLFYGYTF
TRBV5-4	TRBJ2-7	CASRKYEGTEQYF
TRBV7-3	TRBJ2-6	CASSLTAASGANVLTF
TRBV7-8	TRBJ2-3	CASSLSGSGTDTQYF
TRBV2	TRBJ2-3	CASSDAFRAGTDTQYF
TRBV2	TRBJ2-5	CASSEGREAQYF
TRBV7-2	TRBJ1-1	CASSLSGDHREAFF